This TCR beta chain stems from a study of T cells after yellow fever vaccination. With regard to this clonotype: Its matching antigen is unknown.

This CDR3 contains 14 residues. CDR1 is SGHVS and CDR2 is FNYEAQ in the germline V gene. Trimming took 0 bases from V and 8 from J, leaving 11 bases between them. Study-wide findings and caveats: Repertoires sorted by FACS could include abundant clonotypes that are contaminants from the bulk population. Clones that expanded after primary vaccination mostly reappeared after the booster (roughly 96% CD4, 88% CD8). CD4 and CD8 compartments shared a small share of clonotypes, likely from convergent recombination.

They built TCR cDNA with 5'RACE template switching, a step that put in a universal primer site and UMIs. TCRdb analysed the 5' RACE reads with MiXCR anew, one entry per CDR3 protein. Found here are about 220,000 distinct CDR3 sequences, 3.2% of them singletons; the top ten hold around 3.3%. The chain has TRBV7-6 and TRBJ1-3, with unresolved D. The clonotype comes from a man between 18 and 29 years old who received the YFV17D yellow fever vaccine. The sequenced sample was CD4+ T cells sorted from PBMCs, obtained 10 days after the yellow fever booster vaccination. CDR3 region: CASSLAGLGDTIYF. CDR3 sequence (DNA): TGTGCCAGCAGCTTAGCAGGGCTCGGTGACACCATATATTTT.